This record covers a single T cell receptor (beta chain). Its antigen remains unidentified. This sample was taken from a study of T cell responses to AZD1222 COVID-19 vaccine. Study-wide points: Females made up more of the donors, who were largely white British, and clonal diversity may have come out too low. Seropositive at baseline were only six AZD1222 recipients.

Per the germline V gene, CDR1 is MNHNS and CDR2 is SASEGT. This CDR3 contains 16 residues. The V gene end was trimmed by 4 bases and the J gene end by 10 bases; junction bases not matched to a gene: 15. Assay: immunoSEQ multiplex PCR; the TCRdb copy retains only in-frame clones and omits some. The sample includes 110,000 to 150,000 clones, 93% of them seen just once. V usage is TRBV6-1 and J usage is TRBJ2-1; 8 nucleotides agree with TRBD2. Sequences were derived from peripheral blood, sampled on day 0 of AZD1222 vaccination. This receptor was obtained from an adult in good health. CDR3 coding DNA: TGTGCCAGCAGTGGGCCGCCGGGACTAGTGTCCGTCGAGCAGTTCTTC. This sequence encodes CASSGPPGLVSVEQFF.